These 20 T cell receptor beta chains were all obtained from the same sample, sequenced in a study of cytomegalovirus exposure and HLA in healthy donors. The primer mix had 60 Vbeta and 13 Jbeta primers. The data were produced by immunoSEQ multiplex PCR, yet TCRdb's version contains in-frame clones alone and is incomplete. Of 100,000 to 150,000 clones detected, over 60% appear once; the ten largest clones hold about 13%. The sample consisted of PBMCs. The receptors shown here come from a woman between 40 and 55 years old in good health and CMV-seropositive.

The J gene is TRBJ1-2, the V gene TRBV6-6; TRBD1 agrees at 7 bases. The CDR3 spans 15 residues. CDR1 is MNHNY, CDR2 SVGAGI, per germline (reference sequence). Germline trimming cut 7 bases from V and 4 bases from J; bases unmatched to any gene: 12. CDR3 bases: TGTGCCAGCACGATCGGACAGGAGTCCCCCTATGGCTACACCTTC. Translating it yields CASTIGQESPYGYTF.

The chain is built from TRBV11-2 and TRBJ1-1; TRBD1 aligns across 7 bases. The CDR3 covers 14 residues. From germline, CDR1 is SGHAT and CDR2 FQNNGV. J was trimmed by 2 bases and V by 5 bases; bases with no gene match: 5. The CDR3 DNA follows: TGTGCCAGCAGCCCCCGGACAGGAAACACTGAAGCTTTCTTT. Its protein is CASSPRTGNTEAFF.

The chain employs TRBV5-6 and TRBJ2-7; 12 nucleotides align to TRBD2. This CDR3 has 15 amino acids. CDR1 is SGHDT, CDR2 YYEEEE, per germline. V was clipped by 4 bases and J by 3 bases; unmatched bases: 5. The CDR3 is CASSPGLAGFYEQYF. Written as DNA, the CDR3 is TGTGCCAGCAGCCCTGGACTAGCGGGATTCTACGAGCAGTACTTC.

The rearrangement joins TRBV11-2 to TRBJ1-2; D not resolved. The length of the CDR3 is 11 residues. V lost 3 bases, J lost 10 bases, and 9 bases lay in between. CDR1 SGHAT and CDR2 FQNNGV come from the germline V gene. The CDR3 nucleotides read TGTGCCAGCAGCTTCCGAGATGTCTACACCTTC. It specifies CASSFRDVYTF. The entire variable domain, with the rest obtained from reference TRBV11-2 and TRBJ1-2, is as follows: EAGVAQSPRYKIIEKRQSVAFWCNPISGHATLYWYQQILGQGPKLLIQFQNNGVVDDSQLPKDRFSAERLKGVDSTLKIQPAKLEDSAVYLCASSFRDVYTFGSGTRLTVV.

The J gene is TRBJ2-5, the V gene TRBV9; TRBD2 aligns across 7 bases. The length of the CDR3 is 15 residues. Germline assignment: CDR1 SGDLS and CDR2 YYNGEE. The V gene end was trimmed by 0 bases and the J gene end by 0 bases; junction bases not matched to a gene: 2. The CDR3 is CASSVGLADQETQYF. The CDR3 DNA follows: TGTGCCAGCAGCGTAGGGCTAGCGGACCAAGAGACCCAGTACTTC.

The CDR3: CASSQDLVAPPSTNEQFF. DNA for the CDR3: TGTGCCAGCAGCCAAGATCTTGTTGCCCCCCCAAGCACCAATGAGCAGTTCTTC. The chain has TRBV14 and TRBJ2-1, with D uncertain. CDR3 length: 18 residues. Trimming left V 0 bases short and J 6 bases short, with 21 bases between. The V gene's germline CDR1 is SGHDN and CDR2 FVKESK.

The CDR3 DNA follows: TGTGCCAGCAGCCAAGATCTCCGGCTAGCGGGAGACGATGAGCAGTTCTTC. Protein sequence: CASSQDLRLAGDDEQFF. The gene calls are TRBV4-2 and TRBJ2-1, with TRBD2 matching over 10 bases. Germline CDR1 and CDR2: LGHNA and YNFKEQ. CDR3 length: 17 amino acids. J gave up 8 bases and V 0 bases, and 10 bases lay outside the gene matches.

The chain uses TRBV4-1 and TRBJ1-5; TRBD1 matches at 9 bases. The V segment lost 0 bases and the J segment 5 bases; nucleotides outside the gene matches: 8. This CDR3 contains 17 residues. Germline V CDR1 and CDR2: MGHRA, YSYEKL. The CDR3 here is CASSQDIRRQGDQPQHF. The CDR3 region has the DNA TGCGCCAGCAGCCAAGATATTAGGCGACAGGGGGATCAGCCCCAGCATTTT.

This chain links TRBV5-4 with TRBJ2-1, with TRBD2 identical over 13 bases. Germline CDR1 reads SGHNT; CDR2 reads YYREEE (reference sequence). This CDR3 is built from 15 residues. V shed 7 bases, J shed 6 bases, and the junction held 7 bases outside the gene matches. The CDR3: CASRSRTSGSNEQFF. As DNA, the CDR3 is TGTGCCAGCCGAAGCAGGACTAGCGGGAGCAATGAGCAGTTCTTC.

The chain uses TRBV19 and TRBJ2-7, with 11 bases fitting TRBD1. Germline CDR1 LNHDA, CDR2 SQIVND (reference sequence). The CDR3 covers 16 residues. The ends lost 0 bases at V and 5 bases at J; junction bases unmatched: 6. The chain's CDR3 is CASSIEADRGRNEQYF. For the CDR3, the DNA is TGTGCCAGTAGTATAGAGGCGGACAGGGGGCGTAACGAGCAGTACTTC. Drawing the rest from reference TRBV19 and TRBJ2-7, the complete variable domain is DGGITQSPKYLFRKEGQNVTLSCEQNLNHDAMYWYRQDPGQGLRLIYYSQIVNDFQKGDIAEGYSVSREKKESFPLTVTSAQKNPTAFYLCASSIEADRGRNEQYFGPGTRLTVT.

The CDR3 DNA is TGTGCCAGCATGTTTCAGGCTTCCTACGAGCAGTACTTC. Translated, it gives CASMFQASYEQYF. V is TRBV2 and J is TRBJ2-7; D is uncertain. Trimming removed 7 bases at V and 1 base at J, with 11 bases between. Per the germline V gene, CDR1 is SNHLY and CDR2 is FYNNEI. CDR3 size: 13 residues.

CDR3 region: CASRRTSGSYNEQFF. The CDR3 coding sequence is TGTGCCAGCAGAAGGACTAGCGGCTCCTACAATGAGCAGTTCTTC. V usage is TRBV2 and J usage is TRBJ2-1; 10 nucleotides agree with TRBD2. With V trimmed by 6 bases and J by 0 bases, 2 bases remained unmatched. The V gene's germline CDR1 is SNHLY and CDR2 FYNNEI. The CDR3 spans 15 residues.

The CDR3 DNA follows: TGTGCCAGCAGCTTGGGGGACAGTACACACGAGCAGTACTTC. It specifies CASSLGDSTHEQYF. V is TRBV5-5 and J is TRBJ2-7; 7 positions agree with TRBD1. Germline V gene sequence: CDR1 SGHKS, CDR2 YYEKEE (reference sequence). Germline trimming cut 0 bases from V and 5 bases from J; bases unmatched to any gene: 5. CDR3 size: 14 residues.

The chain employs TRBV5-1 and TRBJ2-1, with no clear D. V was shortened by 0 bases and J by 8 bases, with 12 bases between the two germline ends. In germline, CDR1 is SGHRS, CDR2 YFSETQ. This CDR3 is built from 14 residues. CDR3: CASSLAQTPDEQFF. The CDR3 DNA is TGCGCCAGCAGCTTGGCACAGACCCCAGATGAGCAGTTCTTC. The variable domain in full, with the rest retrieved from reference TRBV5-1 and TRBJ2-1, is KAGVTQTPRYLIKTRGQQVTLSCSPISGHRSVSWYQQTPGQGLQFLFEYFSETQRNKGNFPGRFSGRQFSNSRSEMNVSTLELGDSALYLCASSLAQTPDEQFFGPGTRLTVL.

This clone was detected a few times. The CDR3 reads CASSLTSGRAFGLYNEQFF. CDR3 DNA: TGCGCCAGCAGCTTGACTAGCGGGAGGGCCTTCGGTTTATACAATGAGCAGTTCTTC. The gene calls are TRBV5-1 and TRBJ2-1; TRBD2 aligns across 13 bases. V was clipped by 1 base and J by 4 bases; unmatched bases: 11. CDR3 length: 19 residues. Germline V gene data show CDR1 as SGHRS and CDR2 as YFSETQ.

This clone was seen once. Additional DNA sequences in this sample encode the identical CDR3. CDR3 sequence: CASSLRQGGRGRPETQYF. The CDR3 bases are TGTGCCAGCAGTTTAAGGCAAGGAGGCAGGGGGCGCCCAGAGACCCAGTACTTC. This rearrangement joins TRBV28 to TRBJ2-5; 8 bases align to TRBD1. J gave up 4 bases and V 2 bases, and 15 bases lay outside the gene matches. The germline CDR1 and CDR2 sequences are MDHEN and SYDVKM. This CDR3 has 18 amino acids.

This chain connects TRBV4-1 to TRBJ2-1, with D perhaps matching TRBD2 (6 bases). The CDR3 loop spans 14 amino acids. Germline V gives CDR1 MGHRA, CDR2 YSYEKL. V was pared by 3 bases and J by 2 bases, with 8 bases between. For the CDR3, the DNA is TGCGCCAGCAGCCAGCGGAGGGCCTACAATGAGCAGTTCTTC. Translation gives CASSQRRAYNEQFF.

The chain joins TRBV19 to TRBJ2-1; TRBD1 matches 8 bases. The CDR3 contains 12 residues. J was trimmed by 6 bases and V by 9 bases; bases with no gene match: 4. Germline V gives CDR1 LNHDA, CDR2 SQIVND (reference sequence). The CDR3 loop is CASNDRGNEQFF. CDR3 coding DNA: TGTGCCAGCAACGACAGGGGCAATGAGCAGTTCTTC.

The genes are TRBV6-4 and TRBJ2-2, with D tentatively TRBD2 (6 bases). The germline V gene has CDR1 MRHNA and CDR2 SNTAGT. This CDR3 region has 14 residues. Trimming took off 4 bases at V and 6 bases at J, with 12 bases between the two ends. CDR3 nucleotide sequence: TGTGCCAGCAGTGCCCAGGGAGGACCCGGGGAGCTGTTTTTT. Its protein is CASSAQGGPGELFF.

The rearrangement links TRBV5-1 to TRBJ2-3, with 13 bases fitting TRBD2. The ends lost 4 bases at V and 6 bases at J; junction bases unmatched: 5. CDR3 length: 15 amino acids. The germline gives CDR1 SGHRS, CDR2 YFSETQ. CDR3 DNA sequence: TGCGCCAGCAGCGCAGGACTAGCGGGAGCGGATACGCAGTATTTT. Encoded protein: CASSAGLAGADTQYF.